Shown below are 18 T cell receptor beta chains from a single sample sequenced in a study of cytomegalovirus exposure and HLA in healthy donors. PCR involved 60 Vbeta and 13 Jbeta primers. Here immunoSEQ multiplex PCR was the method, and the copy in TCRdb shows in-frame clones only, minus some. Here the sample spans around 94,000 clones, roughly 78% being singletons. Sequencing was carried out using PBMCs. The receptors originated from a woman between 40 and 50 years old in good health and CMV-seropositive.

This clone was found a few times. V and J are TRBV7-2 and TRBJ2-1; TRBD2 matches at 9 bases. The CDR3 contains 14 residues. Germline V gives CDR1 SGHTA, CDR2 FQGNSA. V shed 6 bases and J 12 bases; nucleotides not matched to a gene: 12. CDR3 DNA: TGTGCCAGCAGTCAGACTAGCGGACCCCTTGGGCAGTTCTTC. It specifies CASSQTSGPLGQFF.

J is TRBJ2-2 and V is TRBV29-1; a weak D match, TRBD2 (7 bases). The CDR3 spans 16 residues. Trimming stripped 4 bases from V and 7 bases from J, with 22 bases between. Germline V lookup: CDR1 SQVTM, CDR2 ANQGSEA. The CDR3 spells CSVVPRGREAGGELFF. CDR3 DNA: TGCAGCGTTGTCCCCAGGGGTCGGGAGGCGGGCGGGGAGCTGTTTTTT.

The chain is built from TRBV4-2 and TRBJ2-2; D might be TRBD2 (6 bases). V was shortened by 1 base and J by 0 bases, with 9 bases between the two germline ends. This CDR3 region has 16 residues. From germline, CDR1 is LGHNA and CDR2 YNFKEQ. CDR3 protein: CASSQGRESNTGELFF. The CDR3 region has the DNA TGTGCCAGCAGCCAAGGGCGGGAATCGAACACCGGGGAGCTGTTTTTT.

This clone turned up a few times. The J gene is TRBJ1-5, the V gene TRBV7-2, with TRBD1 as a possible D gene (5 bases). The CDR3 contains 14 residues. CDR1 is SGHTA and CDR2 is FQGNSA in the germline V gene. With 3 bases removed from V and 2 bases from J, the gap between germline ends came to 8 bases. The CDR3 loop reads CASSFKGGNQPQHF. DNA of the CDR3: TGTGCCAGCAGCTTTAAAGGGGGCAATCAGCCCCAGCATTTT.

J is TRBJ1-4 and V is TRBV9; possible D gene TRBD1, 6 bases. The V end was cut by 0 bases, the J end by 7 bases, with 13 bases between. The CDR3 is 15 amino acids. The germline V gene encodes CDR1 SGDLS and CDR2 YYNGEE. Here the CDR3 reads CASSVDGTRAEKLFF. CDR3 DNA sequence: TGTGCCAGCAGCGTAGACGGGACAAGGGCTGAAAAACTGTTTTTT.

The chain links TRBV5-1 to TRBJ1-2, with 7 bases fitting TRBD1. Germline V lookup: CDR1 SGHRS, CDR2 YFSETQ. V was clipped by 0 bases and J by 5 bases; unmatched bases: 1. The CDR3 spans 13 residues. The CDR3 sequence is CASSLETGYGYTF. The DNA for the CDR3 is TGCGCCAGCAGCTTGGAGACAGGGTATGGCTACACCTTC.

The chain couples TRBV11-2 to TRBJ2-1, with 9 bases lining up with TRBD2. The CDR3 has 16 amino acids. The trim removed 2 bases at V and 5 bases at J, leaving 7 bases unmatched. CDR1 and CDR2 from the germline V gene are SGHAT and FQNNGV. CDR3 loop: CASSLSASGTNNEQFF. The CDR3 DNA reads as TGTGCCAGCAGCTTATCGGCTAGCGGGACAAACAATGAGCAGTTCTTC. The full variable domain, in which reference TRBV11-2 and TRBJ2-1 provide the parts outside the CDR3, is EAGVAQSPRYKIIEKRQSVAFWCNPISGHATLYWYQQILGQGPKLLIQFQNNGVVDDSQLPKDRFSAERLKGVDSTLKIQPAKLEDSAVYLCASSLSASGTNNEQFFGPGTRLTVL.

The rearrangement uses TRBV5-6 and TRBJ2-1; possibly TRBD2 for D (5 bases). The V gene's germline CDR1 is SGHDT and CDR2 YYEEEE. The CDR3 is 15 residues long. Trimming took 1 base from V and 0 from J, leaving 8 bases between them. This CDR3 reads CASSLLGSSYNEQFF. Here the CDR3 DNA reads TGTGCCAGCAGCTTGTTAGGGAGCTCCTACAATGAGCAGTTCTTC.

V gene TRBV27 combines with J gene TRBJ2-1; D might be TRBD1 (7 bases). There are 14 residues in the CDR3. Germline lookup yields CDR1 MNHEY and CDR2 SMNVEV (reference sequence). Trimming shortened V by 7 bases and J by 4 bases, and 14 bases separated the two germline ends. The CDR3 nucleotides are TGTGCCAGCAATCAGGGGGGTATATACAATGAGCAGTTCTTC. This gives the protein CASNQGGIYNEQFF.

The genes are TRBV4-1 and TRBJ1-1; D is ambiguous. Germline assignment: CDR1 MGHRA and CDR2 YSYEKL. Trimming took 3 bases from V and 8 from J, leaving 7 bases between them. This CDR3 has 11 residues. The CDR3 loop reads CASSHLTEAFF. The CDR3 bases are TGCGCCAGCAGCCACCTGACAGAAGCTTTCTTT.

The chain combines TRBV25-1 with TRBJ1-4; TRBD1 matches 7 bases. This CDR3 has 15 amino acids. V lost 2 bases, J lost 4 bases, and 4 bases stayed unmatched. Looked up from germline, CDR1 is MGHDK and CDR2 is SYGVNS. The CDR3 region is CASSETGAGNEKLFF. The CDR3 DNA follows: TGTGCCAGCAGTGAAACAGGGGCTGGTAATGAAAAACTGTTTTTT.

This clone appeared once. J is TRBJ2-3 and V is TRBV10-3; 7 nucleotides match TRBD2. Germline loops: CDR1 ENHRY, CDR2 SYGVKD. This CDR3 is 14 amino acids long. The V gene end was trimmed by 9 bases and the J gene end by 1 base; junction bases not matched to a gene: 7. As DNA, the CDR3 is TGTGCCATTGGAGGGCTAGCGGGCACAGATACGCAGTATTTT. This codes for CAIGGLAGTDTQYF.

This chain joins TRBV28 and TRBJ1-2, with D maybe TRBD1 (5 bases). The CDR3 contains 13 residues. CDR1 and CDR2 from the germline V gene are MDHEN and SYDVKM. Trimming cost V 10 bases and J 4 bases, with 16 bases left between them. The CDR3 nucleotides are TGTGCCACCGAGTGGTCGGGGGGCTATGGCTACACCTTC. This codes for CATEWSGGYGYTF.

The chain is built from TRBV19 and TRBJ1-1, with D possibly TRBD1 on 6 matching bases. The germline CDR1 and CDR2 sequences are LNHDA and SQIVND (reference sequence). This CDR3 is built from 14 residues. The V and J ends lost 5 bases and 1 base respectively, with 11 bases between them. CDR3 nucleotide sequence: TGTGCCAGTAGTGTCCAGGGACAGAACACTGAAGCTTTCTTT. Encoded protein: CASSVQGQNTEAFF.

The rearrangement joins TRBV19 to TRBJ2-3; TRBD1 agrees at 8 bases. This CDR3 comprises 13 residues. Germline CDR1 reads LNHDA; CDR2 reads SQIVND (reference sequence). After removal of 8 bases from V and 4 bases from J, the junction contained 5 bases not matched to a gene. The CDR3 loop reads CASDAGGSDTQYF. The CDR3, as DNA: TGTGCCAGTGACGCAGGGGGCTCAGATACGCAGTATTTT.

The genes are TRBV6-5 and TRBJ2-1; 9 nucleotides align to TRBD1. Looked up from germline, CDR1 is MNHEY and CDR2 is SVGAGI. The CDR3 is made up of 15 amino acids. With 6 bases clipped from V and 6 bases from J, the junction kept 9 bases outside the gene matches. The CDR3 loop reads CASSRTGTGSNEQFF. The CDR3 coding sequence is TGTGCCAGCAGCAGAACCGGGACAGGGTCCAATGAGCAGTTCTTC.

The rearrangement links TRBV6-5 to TRBJ2-1, with 9 positions matching TRBD1. Germline-derived CDR1 and CDR2 are MNHEY and SVGAGI. CDR3 length: 16 residues. Trimming at V came to 2 bases and at J to 8 bases, leaving 10 bases not matched to a gene. CDR3 in DNA: TGTGCCAGCAGTTACCTCCCCGGGACAGGGAACGATGAGCAGTTCTTC. This codes for CASSYLPGTGNDEQFF.

CDR3 sequence: CAWSGGFAYGYTF. The DNA of the CDR3 is TGTGCCTGGAGTGGAGGGTTCGCCTATGGCTACACCTTC. The rearrangement uses TRBV30 and TRBJ1-2; D call uncertain. V lost 1 base and J lost 4, with 10 bases in between. The CDR3 runs 13 residues. From germline, CDR1 is GTSNPN and CDR2 SVGIG (reference sequence).